By sample share, the clone carrying this T cell receptor (beta chain) is medium-sized. Its antigen is as yet unknown. The source of the sample is a study of metastatic and nonmetastatic thyroid tumors. Overall study: The authors compared repertoires across blood and tumor or nodule tissue from malignant and benign thyroid patients.

All patients were treatment-naive before thyroid surgery. Overall study results and limits: When malignant thyroid tumors were compared with benign nodules, TCR beta diversity was reportedly significantly higher in the malignant tumors. This held in both blood and tumor samples.

Source study methods: Between-group CDR3 differences, defined by clinicopathological status, yielded a distant-metastasis classifier for papillary thyroid cancer. From the PCR reads, TCRdb re-called clones with MiXCR. Clone size and V and J calls follow TCRdb, not the original study. Among 26,000 or so clones listed, approximately 16% were seen once. Trimming cost V 8 bases and J 5 bases, with 9 bases left between them. Germline CDR1 MNHNS, CDR2 SASEGT. The CDR3 sequence is 12 residues long. The sequenced sample consisted of blood. The TCR was taken from a male donor with papillary thyroid cancer or a benign thyroid nodule (not recorded which). Some clones in this sample may be carry-over from other donors' samples. This chain joins TRBV6-1 and TRBJ2-2; perhaps TRBD1 as D (5 bases). CDR3 bases: TGTGCCAGCTCAGGGAAAACCGGGGAGCTGTTTTTT. This sequence encodes CASSGKTGELFF.